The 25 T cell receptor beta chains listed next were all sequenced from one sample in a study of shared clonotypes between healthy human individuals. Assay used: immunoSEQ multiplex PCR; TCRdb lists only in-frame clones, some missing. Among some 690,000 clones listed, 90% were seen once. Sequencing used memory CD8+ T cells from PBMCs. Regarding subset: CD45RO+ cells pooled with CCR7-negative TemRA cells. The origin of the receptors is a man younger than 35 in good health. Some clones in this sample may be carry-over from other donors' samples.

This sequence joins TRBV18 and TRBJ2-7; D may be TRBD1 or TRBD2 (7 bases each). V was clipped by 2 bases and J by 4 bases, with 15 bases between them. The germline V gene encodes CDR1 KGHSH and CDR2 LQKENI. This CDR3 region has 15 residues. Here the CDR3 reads CASSPTGEGAYEQYF. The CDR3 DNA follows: TGTGCCAGCTCACCAACAGGGGAGGGTGCTTACGAGCAGTACTTC.

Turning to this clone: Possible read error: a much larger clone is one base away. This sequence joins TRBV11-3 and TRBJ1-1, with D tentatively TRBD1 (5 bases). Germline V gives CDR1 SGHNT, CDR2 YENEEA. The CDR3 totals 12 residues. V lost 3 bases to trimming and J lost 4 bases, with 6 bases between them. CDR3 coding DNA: TGTGCCAGCAGCTTGAGGGGCACTGAAGCTTTCTTT. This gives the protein CASSLRGTEAFF.

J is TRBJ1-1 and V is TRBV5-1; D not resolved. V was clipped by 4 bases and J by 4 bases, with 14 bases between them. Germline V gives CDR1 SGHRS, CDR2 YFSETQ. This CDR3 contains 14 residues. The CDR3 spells CASSDTVPITEAFF. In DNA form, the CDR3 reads TGCGCCAGCAGCGACACAGTGCCGATCACTGAAGCTTTCTTT.

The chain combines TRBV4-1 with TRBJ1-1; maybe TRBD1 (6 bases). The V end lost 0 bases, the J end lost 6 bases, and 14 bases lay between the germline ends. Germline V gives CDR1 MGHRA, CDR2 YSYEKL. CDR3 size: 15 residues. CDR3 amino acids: CASSQDHGGVAEAFF. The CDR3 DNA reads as TGCGCCAGCAGCCAAGATCACGGGGGCGTCGCTGAAGCTTTCTTT.

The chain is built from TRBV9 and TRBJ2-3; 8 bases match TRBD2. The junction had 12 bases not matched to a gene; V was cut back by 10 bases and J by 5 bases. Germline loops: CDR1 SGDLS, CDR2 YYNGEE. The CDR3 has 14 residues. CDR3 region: CASGAGGFGDTQYF. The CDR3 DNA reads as TGTGCCTCTGGGGCGGGAGGTTTTGGAGATACGCAGTATTTT.

The CDR3 nucleotides are TGTGCCAGCAGCTTGCTCGCAGGAGGACTAGAGACCCAGTACTTC. Translated: CASSLLAGGLETQYF. V usage is TRBV7-2 and J usage is TRBJ2-5, with D possibly TRBD2 on 5 matching bases. Germline V gene lookup returns CDR1 SGHTA and CDR2 FQGNSA. The CDR3 sequence is 15 residues long. Deletions cut 3 bases from V and 4 bases from J, with 15 bases between.

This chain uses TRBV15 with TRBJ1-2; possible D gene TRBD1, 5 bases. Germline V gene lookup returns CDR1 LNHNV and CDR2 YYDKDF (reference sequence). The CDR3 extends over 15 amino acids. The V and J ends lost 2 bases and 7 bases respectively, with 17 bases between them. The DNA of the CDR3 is TGTGCCACCAGCAGACCTATCAGGGATGAGAGTGGCTACACCTTC. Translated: CATSRPIRDESGYTF.

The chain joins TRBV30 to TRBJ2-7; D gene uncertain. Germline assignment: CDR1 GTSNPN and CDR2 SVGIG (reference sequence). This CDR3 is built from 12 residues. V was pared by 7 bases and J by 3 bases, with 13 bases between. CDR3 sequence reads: CASWNWGYEQYF. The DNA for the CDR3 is TGTGCCTCCTGGAATTGGGGCTACGAGCAGTACTTC.

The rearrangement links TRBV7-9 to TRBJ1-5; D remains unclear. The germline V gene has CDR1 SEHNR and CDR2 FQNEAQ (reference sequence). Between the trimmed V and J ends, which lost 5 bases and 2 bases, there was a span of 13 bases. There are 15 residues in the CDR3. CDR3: CASSLAVGGNQPQHF. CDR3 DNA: TGTGCCAGCAGCCTGGCCGTGGGTGGCAATCAGCCCCAGCATTTT.

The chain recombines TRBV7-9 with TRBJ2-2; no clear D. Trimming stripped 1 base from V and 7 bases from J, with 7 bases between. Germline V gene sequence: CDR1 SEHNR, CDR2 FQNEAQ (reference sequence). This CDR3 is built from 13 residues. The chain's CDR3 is CASSLEEVGELFF. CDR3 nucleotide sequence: TGTGCCAGCAGCTTAGAGGAAGTCGGGGAGCTGTTTTTT.

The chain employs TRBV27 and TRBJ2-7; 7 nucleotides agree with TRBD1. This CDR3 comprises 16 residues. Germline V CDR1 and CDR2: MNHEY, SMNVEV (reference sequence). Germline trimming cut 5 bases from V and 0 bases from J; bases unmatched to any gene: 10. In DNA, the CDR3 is TGTGCCAGCAGTCTCATCGGAGGACAGGTCTCCTACGAGCAGTACTTC. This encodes CASSLIGGQVSYEQYF.

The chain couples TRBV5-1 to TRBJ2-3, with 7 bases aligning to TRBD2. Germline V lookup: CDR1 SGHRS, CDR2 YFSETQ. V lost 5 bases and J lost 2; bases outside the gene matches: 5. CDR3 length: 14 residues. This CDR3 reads CASRWLAATDTQYF. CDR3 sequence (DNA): TGCGCCAGCAGATGGCTAGCGGCCACAGATACGCAGTATTTT.

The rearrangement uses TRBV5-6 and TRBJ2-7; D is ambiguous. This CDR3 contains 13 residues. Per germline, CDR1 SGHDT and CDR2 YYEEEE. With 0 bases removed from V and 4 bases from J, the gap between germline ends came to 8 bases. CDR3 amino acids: CASSLEARYEQYF. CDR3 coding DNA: TGTGCCAGCAGCTTGGAGGCGAGGTACGAGCAGTACTTC.

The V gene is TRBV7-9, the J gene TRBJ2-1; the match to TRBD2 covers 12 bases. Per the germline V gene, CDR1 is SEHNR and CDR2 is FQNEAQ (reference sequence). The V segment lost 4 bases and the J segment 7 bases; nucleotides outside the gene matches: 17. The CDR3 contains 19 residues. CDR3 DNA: TGTGCCAGCAGCTCTAGGCCTGGACTAGCGGGAAGAGTGGGAAATGAGCAGTTCTTC. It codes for CASSSRPGLAGRVGNEQFF.

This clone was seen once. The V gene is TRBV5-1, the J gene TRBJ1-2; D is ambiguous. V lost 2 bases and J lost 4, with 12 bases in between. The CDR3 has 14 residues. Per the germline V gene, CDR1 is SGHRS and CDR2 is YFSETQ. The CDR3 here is CASSFNTDRYGYTF. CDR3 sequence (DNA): TGCGCCAGCAGCTTCAATACTGACCGCTATGGCTACACCTTC.

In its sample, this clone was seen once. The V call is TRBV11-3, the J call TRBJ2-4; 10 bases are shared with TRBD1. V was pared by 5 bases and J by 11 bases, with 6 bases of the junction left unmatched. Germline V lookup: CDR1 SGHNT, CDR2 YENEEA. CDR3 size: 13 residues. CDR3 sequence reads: CASSERTGGVQYF. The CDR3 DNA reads TGTGCCAGCAGCGAAAGGACAGGGGGGGTTCAGTACTTC.

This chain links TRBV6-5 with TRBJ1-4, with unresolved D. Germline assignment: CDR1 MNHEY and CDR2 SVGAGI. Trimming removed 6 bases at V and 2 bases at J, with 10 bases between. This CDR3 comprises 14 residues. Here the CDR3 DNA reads TGTGCCAGCAGCCCATATTCGACTAATGAAAAACTGTTTTTT. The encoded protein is CASSPYSTNEKLFF.

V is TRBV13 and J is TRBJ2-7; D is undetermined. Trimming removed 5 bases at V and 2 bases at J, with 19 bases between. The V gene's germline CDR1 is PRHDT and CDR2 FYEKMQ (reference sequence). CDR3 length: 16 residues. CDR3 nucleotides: TGTGCCAGCAGCCTCCAAACAGCCGAGACCCCCTACGAGCAGTACTTC. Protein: CASSLQTAETPYEQYF.

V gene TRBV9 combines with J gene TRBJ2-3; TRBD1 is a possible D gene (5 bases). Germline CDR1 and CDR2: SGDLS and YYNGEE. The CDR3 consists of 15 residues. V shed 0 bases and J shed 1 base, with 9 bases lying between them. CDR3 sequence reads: CASSVVGRGTDTQYF. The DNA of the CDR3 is TGTGCCAGCAGCGTAGTTGGCAGGGGCACAGATACGCAGTATTTT.

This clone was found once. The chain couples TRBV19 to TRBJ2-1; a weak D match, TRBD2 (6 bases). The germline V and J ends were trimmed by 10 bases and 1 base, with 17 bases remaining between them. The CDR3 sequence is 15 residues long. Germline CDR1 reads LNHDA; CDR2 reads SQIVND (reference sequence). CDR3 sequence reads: CATKIGRGSYNEQFF. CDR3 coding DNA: TGTGCCACCAAAATAGGGCGGGGTTCCTACAATGAGCAGTTCTTC.

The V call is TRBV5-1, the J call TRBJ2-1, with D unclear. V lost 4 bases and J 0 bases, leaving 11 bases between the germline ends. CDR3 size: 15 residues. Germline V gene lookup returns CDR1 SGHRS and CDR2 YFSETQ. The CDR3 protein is CASSPGGFSYNEQFF. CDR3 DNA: TGCGCCAGCAGCCCCGGCGGATTCTCCTACAATGAGCAGTTCTTC.

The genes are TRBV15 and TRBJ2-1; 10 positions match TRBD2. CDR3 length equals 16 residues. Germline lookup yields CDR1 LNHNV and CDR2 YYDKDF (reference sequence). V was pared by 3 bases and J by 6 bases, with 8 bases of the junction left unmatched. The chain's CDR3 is CATSSRLAGGLNEQFF. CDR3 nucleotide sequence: TGTGCCACCAGCAGTAGACTAGCGGGCGGACTCAATGAGCAGTTCTTC. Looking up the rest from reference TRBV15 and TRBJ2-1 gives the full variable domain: DAMVIQNPRYQVTQFGKPVTLSCSQTLNHNVMYWYQQKSSQAPKLLFHYYDKDFNNEADTPDNFQSRRPNTSFCFLDIRSPGLGDTAMYLCATSSRLAGGLNEQFFGPGTRLTVL.

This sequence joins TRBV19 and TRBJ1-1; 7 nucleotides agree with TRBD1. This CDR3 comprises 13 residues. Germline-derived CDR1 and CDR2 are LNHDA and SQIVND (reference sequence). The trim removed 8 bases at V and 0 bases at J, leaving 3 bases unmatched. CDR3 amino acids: CASEDRMNTEAFF. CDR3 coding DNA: TGTGCCAGTGAGGACAGGATGAACACTGAAGCTTTCTTT.

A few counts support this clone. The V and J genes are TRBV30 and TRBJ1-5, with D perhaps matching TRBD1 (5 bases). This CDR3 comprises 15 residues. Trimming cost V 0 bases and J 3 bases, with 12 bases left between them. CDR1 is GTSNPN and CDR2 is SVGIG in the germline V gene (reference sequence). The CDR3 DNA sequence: TGTGCCTGGAGTGTTTTGGGGGAGGTCAATCAGCCCCAGCATTTT. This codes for CAWSVLGEVNQPQHF.

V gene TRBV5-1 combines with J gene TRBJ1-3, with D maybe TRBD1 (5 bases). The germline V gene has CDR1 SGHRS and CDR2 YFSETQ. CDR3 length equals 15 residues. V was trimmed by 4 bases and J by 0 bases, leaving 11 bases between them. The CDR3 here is CASSPDTNSGNTIYF. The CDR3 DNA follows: TGCGCCAGCAGCCCGGACACCAACTCTGGAAACACCATATATTTT.